The 8 T cell receptor beta chains presented below share a single source sample, sequenced in a study of OX40 agonist ivuxolimab in advanced cancers. Libraries were prepared through the immunoSEQ multiplex PCR assay. TCRdb took this table from immuneACCESS and kept in-frame rearrangements with V and J called. Such tables lack part of the clones; where checked against another copy, unresolved V genes explain under half of the gap, and the rest is unexplained. For this sample there are some 50,000 clones; 89% appear just once. 10% to 15% of the sample goes to the ten largest clones. Material: CD4+ or CD8+ T cells sorted from blood, obtained in a trial of the OX40 agonist ivuxolimab. These receptors all stem from an adult with an advanced solid tumor such as melanoma, head and neck, liver or kidney cancer.

This sequence joins TRBV6-5 and TRBJ2-3, with 10 bases fitting TRBD1. Germline loops: CDR1 MNHEY, CDR2 SVGAGI. The junction had 7 bases not matched to a gene; V was cut back by 6 bases and J by 4 bases. CDR3 length: 15 amino acids. This CDR3 is CASSLGQGSADTQYF. The CDR3 DNA follows: TGTGCCAGCAGCCTGGGACAGGGGTCGGCAGATACGCAGTATTTT.

This chain uses TRBV27 with TRBJ2-7, with D possibly being TRBD2 (7 bases). V lost 1 base and J lost 1, with 17 bases in between. CDR3 length: 17 residues. Germline V gene sequence: CDR1 MNHEY, CDR2 SMNVEV (reference sequence). The CDR3 sequence: CASSLWGGGAASYEQYF. The CDR3 DNA sequence: TGTGCCAGCAGTTTATGGGGTGGGGGGGCAGCATCCTACGAGCAGTACTTC.

This clone was seen once. The chain uses TRBV7-8 and TRBJ1-1, with D possibly matching TRBD1 (6 bases). Between the trimmed V and J ends, which lost 3 bases and 8 bases, there was a span of 7 bases. The CDR3 has 11 residues. Germline values: CDR1 SGHVS, CDR2 FQNEAQ. CDR3 sequence reads: CASSFGTEAFF. CDR3 DNA: TGTGCCAGCAGCTTTGGGACAGAAGCTTTCTTT.

The chain couples TRBV29-1 to TRBJ1-2; 8 nucleotides match TRBD1. Looked up from germline, CDR1 is SQVTM and CDR2 is ANQGSEA. This CDR3 region has 12 residues. With V trimmed by 3 bases and J by 3 bases, 0 bases remained unmatched. The chain's CDR3 is CSVEGQDYGYTF. The CDR3 DNA reads as TGCAGCGTTGAGGGACAGGACTATGGCTACACCTTC.

The gene calls are TRBV6-5 and TRBJ2-7, with 9 bases identical to TRBD2. Germline V lookup: CDR1 MNHEY, CDR2 SVGAGI. Germline trimming cut 4 bases from V and 7 bases from J; bases unmatched to any gene: 5. This CDR3 region has 13 residues. The CDR3: CASSSSGTEEQYF. The CDR3 bases are TGTGCCAGCAGTTCTAGCGGGACGGAGGAGCAGTACTTC.

The gene calls are TRBV4-3 and TRBJ2-3; the D gene is possibly TRBD2 (6 bases). CDR3 length equals 12 residues. The V end was cut by 4 bases, the J end by 4 bases, with 6 bases between. Germline-derived CDR1 and CDR2 are LGHNA and YSLEER. The CDR3 DNA reads TGCGCCAGCAGCCGGGGGGCAGATACGCAGTATTTT. It codes for CASSRGADTQYF.

V and J are TRBV7-3 and TRBJ2-3; a possible D gene is TRBD2 (5 bases). There are 17 residues in the CDR3. Trimming cost V 2 bases and J 1 base, with 16 bases left between them. Germline CDR1 is SGHTA and CDR2 is FQGTGA. The CDR3 sequence: CASSLGSVAEGTDTQYF. The DNA of the CDR3 is TGTGCCAGCAGCTTAGGGAGCGTGGCGGAGGGCACAGATACGCAGTATTTT. The variable domain in full, completed from reference TRBV7-3 and TRBJ2-3, reads GAGVSQTPSNKVTEKGKYVELRCDPISGHTALYWYRQSLGQGPEFLIYFQGTGAADDSGLPNDRFFAVRPEGSVSTLKIQRTERGDSAVYLCASSLGSVAEGTDTQYFGPGTRLTVL.

CDR3 in DNA: TGCACCAGCAGCCAGGACAGGGCTCGCTGTGGCTACACCTTC. Translation: CTSSQDRARCGYTF. This rearrangement joins TRBV1 to TRBJ1-2; the table's D gene call, TRBD1, was not cross checked with the DNA. TRBV1 is noted as a pseudogene. This CDR3 region has 14 residues.